Sequencing of this TCR beta chain was carried out in a study of blood T cell repertoires in COVID-19 (dated by TCRdb to 2020 to 2022). Concerning the study at large: Samples from collaborators originated in the United States, Italy and Spain and spanned both the acute and convalescent phases of COVID-19. Nearly every sample came with metadata listing a de-identified subject ID, COVID-19 status, age in years and sex. The material from the prospective study consisted of cDNA or gDNA derived from T cells, B-cell-depleted T cells, or PBMCs. Samples came from the ongoing ImmuneRACE study (first 160 participants) plus 1,254 subjects from 6 global collaborators. Subjects who had been exposed to COVID-19, were actively infected with it, or had recovered from it provided the deeply sampled blood TCRbeta repertoires that made up the dataset. The repertoires were released in a freely available public database intended as a resource for research on the immune response to SARS-CoV-2. Where available, HLA class I and class II types were taken from metadata supplied by the sample provider and were not determined by assay-based typing.

TCRbeta CDR3 regions were amplified from genomic DNA by means of the immunoSEQ Assay, a bias-controlled multiplex PCR. On the study's bioinformatics: Within the assay, amplification of reference gene primers was used to estimate how many nucleated cells each sample contained. Sequence reads were collapsed and filtered to measure the absolute abundance of every unique TCRbeta CDR3 rearrangement. For each sample, productive Simpson clonality was calculated as the square root of Simpson's diversity index over productive rearrangements. The source is immuneACCESS, and TCRdb retained only in-frame sequences with V and J called. Part of the clones is not carried over; for the studies checked, unresolved V genes explain less than half of this, and the remainder is unexplained. That table furnishes V, J and clone size, whereas the DNA furnished D and trimming. This sample has nearly 350,000 clones in its table, and around 83% of those were observed once. 2.5% to 3% of the sample lies in the top ten.

Looking up the germline V gene yields CDR1 SGHDN and CDR2 FVKESK. The CDR3 covers 17 residues, taking in both the cysteine and the phenylalanine. Just CDR3 DNA is preserved here, 51 bases in frame from base 1. The junction shows trimming of 3 bases on V and 1 base on J, and the gene matches do not reach 8 bases of it. About this clone: Its cognate antigen has yet to be identified. No base-level quality is on record; no much larger clone is a single base apart.

Study-wide findings and limitations: The amount of clinical and demographic metadata varied by source and participant and was provided uncurated.

Whole blood was collected in K2EDTA tubes by collaborating institutions according to the institutions' own protocols. For TCRbeta analysis, collaborators shipped samples in one of three forms: frozen whole blood, isolated PBMCs, or DNA extracted from either of those sample types. The TCR originated in a man aged 30-40 years with active or convalescent COVID-19. The specimen sequenced was peripheral blood. This sequence uses TRBV14 and TRBJ1-1; 10 bases in the middle match TRBD1. The bases read TGTGCCAGCAGCCAGTTGCCCGGGACAGGGGAGAACACTGAAGCTTTCTTT. Translated, this is CASSQLPGTGENTEAFF.